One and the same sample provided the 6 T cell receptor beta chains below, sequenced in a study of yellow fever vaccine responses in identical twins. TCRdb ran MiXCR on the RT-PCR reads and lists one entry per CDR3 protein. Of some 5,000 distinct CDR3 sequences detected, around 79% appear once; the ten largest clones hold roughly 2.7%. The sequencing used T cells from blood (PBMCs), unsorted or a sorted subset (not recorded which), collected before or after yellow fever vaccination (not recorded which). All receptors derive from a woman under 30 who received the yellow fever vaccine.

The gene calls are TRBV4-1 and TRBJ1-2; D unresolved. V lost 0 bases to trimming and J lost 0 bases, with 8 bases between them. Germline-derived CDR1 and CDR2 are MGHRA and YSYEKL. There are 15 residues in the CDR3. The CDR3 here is CASSQDDTSNYGYTF. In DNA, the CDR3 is TGCGCCAGCAGCCAAGATGACACCTCTAACTATGGCTACACCTTC.

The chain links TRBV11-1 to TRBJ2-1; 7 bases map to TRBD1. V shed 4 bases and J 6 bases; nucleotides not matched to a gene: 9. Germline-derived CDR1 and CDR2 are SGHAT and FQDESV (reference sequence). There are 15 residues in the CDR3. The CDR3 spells CASSSRGGRGNEQFF. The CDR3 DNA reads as TGTGCCAGCAGCTCTAGAGGGGGCAGGGGCAATGAGCAGTTCTTC.

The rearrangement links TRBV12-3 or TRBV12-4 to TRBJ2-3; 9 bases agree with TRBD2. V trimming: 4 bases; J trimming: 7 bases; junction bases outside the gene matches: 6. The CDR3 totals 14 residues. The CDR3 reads CASSSRGLANTQYF. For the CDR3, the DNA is TGTGCCAGCAGTTCCCGAGGACTAGCGAATACGCAGTATTTT.

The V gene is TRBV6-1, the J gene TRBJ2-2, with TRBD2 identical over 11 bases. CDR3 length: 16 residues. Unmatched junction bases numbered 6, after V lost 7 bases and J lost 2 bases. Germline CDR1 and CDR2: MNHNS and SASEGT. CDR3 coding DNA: TGTGCCAGCACAAGGGGACTAGCGGTAAACACCGGGGAGCTGTTTTTT. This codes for CASTRGLAVNTGELFF.

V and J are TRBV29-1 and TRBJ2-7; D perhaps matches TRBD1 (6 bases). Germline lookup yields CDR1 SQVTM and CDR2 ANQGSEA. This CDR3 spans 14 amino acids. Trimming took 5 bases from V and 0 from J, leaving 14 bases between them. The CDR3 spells CSVLSGQYSYEQYF. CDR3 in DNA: TGCAGCGTTCTATCCGGACAGTACTCCTACGAGCAGTACTTC.

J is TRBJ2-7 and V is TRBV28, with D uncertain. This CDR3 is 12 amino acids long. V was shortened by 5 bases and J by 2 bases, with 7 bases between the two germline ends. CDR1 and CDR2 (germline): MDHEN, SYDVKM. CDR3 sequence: CASSASAYEQYF. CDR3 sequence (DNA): TGTGCCAGCAGTGCTTCAGCCTACGAGCAGTACTTC.